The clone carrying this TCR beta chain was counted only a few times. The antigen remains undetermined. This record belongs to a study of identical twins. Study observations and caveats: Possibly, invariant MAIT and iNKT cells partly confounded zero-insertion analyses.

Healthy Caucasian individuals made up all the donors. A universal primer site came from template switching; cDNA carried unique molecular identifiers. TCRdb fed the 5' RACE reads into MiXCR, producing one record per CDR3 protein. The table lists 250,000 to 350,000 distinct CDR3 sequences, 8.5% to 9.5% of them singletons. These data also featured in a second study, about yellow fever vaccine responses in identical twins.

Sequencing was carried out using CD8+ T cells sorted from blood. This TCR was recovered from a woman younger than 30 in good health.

The CDR3 is CASGENTGDTYNEQFF. The CDR3 bases are TGTGCTAGTGGTGAAAATACCGGGGATACCTACAATGAGCAGTTCTTC. The chain joins TRBV12-5 to TRBJ2-1; weak D call: TRBD2 (5 bases). CDR1 and CDR2 from the germline V gene are LGHNT and FRNRAP. Trimming left V 5 bases short and J 2 bases short, with 16 bases between. This CDR3 is built from 16 residues.